Listed below are T cell receptor beta chains from one sample, sequenced in a study of T cell clonotyping in hematopoietic cell transplantation. Here immunoSEQ multiplex PCR was the method, and the copy in TCRdb shows in-frame clones only, minus some. The table lists around 26,000 clones, roughly 84% of them singletons. The source material was peripheral blood mononuclear cells, sampled before stem cell transplant. These receptors came from a man aged 35-49 years with acute myeloid leukemia. Some clones in this sample may be carry-over from other donors' samples. The CDR3 runs from the conserved cysteine through the conserved F or W. A D gene is named only where the DNA matches it firmly. Size tells how often a clone was seen (once, few, many) or the class of an expanded clone, and some rows leave it out.

d_gene,v_gene,len,j_gene,abundance,CDR3aa,CDR3nt
-,TRBV6-5,14,TRBJ2-5,-,CASTKATTLETQYF,TGTGCCAGCACTAAGGCCACTACCCTGGAGACCCAGTACTTC
TRBD2,TRBV14,16,TRBJ2-7,-,CASSHPETSGAYEQYF,TGTGCCAGCAGCCATCCTGAGACTAGCGGGGCCTACGAGCAGTACTTC
TRBD2,TRBV7-9,15,TRBJ2-1,-,CASSYLAGGINEQFF,TGTGCCAGCAGCTACCTAGCGGGGGGGATTAATGAGCAGTTCTTC
TRBD1,TRBV28,14,TRBJ2-5,-,CASMGDREQETQYF,TGTGCCAGCATGGGGGACAGGGAGCAAGAGACCCAGTACTTC
TRBD2,TRBV4-2,19,TRBJ2-3,-,CASSQDRASGELSTDTQYF,TGTGCCAGCAGCCAAGATAGGGCTAGCGGGGAACTAAGCACAGATACGCAGTATTTT
-,TRBV7-9,13,TRBJ1-2,medium-sized,CASSLAGDYGYTF,TGTGCCAGCAGCTTAGCGGGGGACTATGGCTACACCTTC
TRBD1,TRBV11-3,16,TRBJ2-2,-,CASSSPGQTNTGELFF,TGTGCCAGCAGCTCACCGGGACAGACTAACACCGGGGAGCTGTTTTTT
TRBD2,TRBV7-9,15,TRBJ2-1,-,CASSSRGERGNEQFF,TGTGCCAGCAGCTCGCGGGGGGAGAGAGGGAATGAGCAGTTCTTC
TRBD2,TRBV5-1,15,TRBJ2-2,-,CASSFLAGSAGELFF,TGCGCCAGCAGCTTTCTAGCGGGAAGCGCCGGGGAGCTGTTTTTT
-,TRBV19,14,TRBJ1-5,-,CASRRTASGQPQHF,TGTGCCAGTCGCCGAACGGCGTCAGGTCAGCCCCAGCATTTT
TRBD2,TRBV2,15,TRBJ2-3,few,CASRQASGITDTQYF,TGTGCCAGCAGACAGGCTAGCGGGATCACAGATACGCAGTATTTT
-,TRBV6-5,13,TRBJ2-2,-,CASSSLYTGELFF,TGTGCCAGCAGCTCCCTTTACACCGGGGAGCTGTTTTTT
-,TRBV11-2,13,TRBJ2-3,-,CASSLMDTDTQYF,TGTGCCAGCAGCTTAATGGACACAGATACGCAGTATTTT
TRBD2,TRBV9,17,TRBJ2-2,-,CASSAPGLAGATGELFF,TGTGCCAGCAGTGCACCGGGACTAGCGGGAGCGACCGGGGAGCTGTTTTTT
-,TRBV5-1,15,TRBJ2-1,few,CASSLGRRANNEQFF,TGCGCCAGCTCACTCGGACGTAGAGCAAACAATGAGCAGTTCTTC
TRBD1,TRBV6-5,13,TRBJ1-2,once,CASRRQGAYGYTF,TGTGCCAGCAGGCGACAGGGAGCCTATGGCTACACCTTC
-,TRBV7-9,13,TRBJ1-1,-,CASSLAGGSKAFF,TGTGCCAGCAGCTTAGCGGGGGGCTCTAAAGCTTTCTTT
-,TRBV5-1,13,TRBJ2-4,-,CASSLVGQNIQYF,TGCGCCAGCAGCTTGGTAGGACAAAACATTCAGTACTTC
-,TRBV6-6,14,TRBJ1-1,once,CASSYSIPNTEAFF,TGTGCCAGCAGTTACTCGATTCCGAACACTGAAGCTTTCTTT
-,TRBV11-3,13,TRBJ1-2,-,CASSLDREHGYTF,TGTGCCAGCAGCTTAGACAGGGAACATGGCTACACCTTC
-,TRBV27,16,TRBJ2-2,-,CASSLSGAGKAGELFF,TGTGCCAGCAGTTTATCGGGGGCAGGCAAGGCCGGGGAGCTGTTTTTT
-,TRBV10-3,11,TRBJ1-2,-,CAISGPMGYTF,TGTGCCATCAGTGGCCCAATGGGCTACACCTTC
-,TRBV25-1,13,TRBJ1-4,-,CDPPPPYNEKLFF,TGTGACCCCCCACCCCCCTATAATGAAAAACTGTTTTTT
TRBD1,TRBV30,14,TRBJ1-1,-,CAWRERGQGTEAFF,TGTGCCTGGAGGGAGAGGGGGCAAGGTACTGAAGCTTTCTTT
-,TRBV11-2,16,TRBJ1-1,-,CASSLGFGRRTIEAFF,TGTGCCAGCAGCTTAGGGTTCGGCAGGAGGACCATTGAAGCTTTCTTT
-,TRBV6-1,16,TRBJ1-2,-,CASSERQGFLGYGYTF,TGTGCCAGCAGTGAAAGGCAGGGTTTTTTGGGCTATGGCTACACCTTC
-,TRBV10-3,16,TRBJ2-1,-,CAIPFDRTRSYNEQFF,TGTGCCATCCCTTTCGACCGAACCCGCTCCTACAATGAGCAGTTCTTC
TRBD1,TRBV6-6,14,TRBJ2-7,-,CASYKGQGSYEQYF,TGTGCCAGTTATAAGGGACAGGGCTCCTACGAGCAGTACTTC
-,TRBV29-1,11,TRBJ2-7,-,CSVAREDEQYF,TGCAGCGTTGCCAGAGAAGACGAGCAGTACTTC
-,TRBV30,13,TRBJ1-1,-,CAWSDLEPTEAFF,TGTGCCTGGAGTGACTTGGAGCCGACTGAAGCTTTCTTT
TRBD2,TRBV5-6,15,TRBJ2-3,-,CASSFAGGSTDTQYF,TGTGCCAGCAGCTTTGCGGGAGGTTCCACAGATACGCAGTATTTT
-,TRBV18,15,TRBJ2-3,few,CASSPQGSSTDTQYF,TGTGCCAGCTCACCACAAGGGTCTAGCACAGATACGCAGTATTTT
-,TRBV4-1,16,TRBJ1-5,-,CASSQDGGLGNQPQHF,TGCGCCAGCAGCCAAGATGGGGGCCTCGGCAATCAGCCCCAGCATTTT
-,TRBV6-6,16,TRBJ2-7,-,CASSYSPRQSDYEQYF,TGTGCCAGCAGTTACTCCCCTAGGCAGTCGGACTACGAGCAGTACTTC
-,TRBV4-3,14,TRBJ1-5,-,CASSQDGGDQPQHF,TGCGCCAGCAGCCAAGACGGGGGGGATCAGCCCCAGCATTTT
-,TRBV9,16,TRBJ2-3,-,CASSVEGHPSTDTQYF,TGTGCCAGCAGCGTAGAAGGACACCCTAGCACAGATACGCAGTATTTT
TRBD1,TRBV4-3,17,TRBJ2-2,-,CASSQAPGTGGRRELFF,TGCGCCAGCAGCCAAGCCCCTGGGACAGGGGGTAGACGGGAGCTGTTTTTT
-,TRBV19,11,TRBJ1-2,once,CASRAGYGYTF,TGTGCCAGTCGGGCAGGCTATGGCTACACCTTC
TRBD1,TRBV6-5,15,TRBJ2-7,-,CASTGGTGGSYEQYF,TGTGCCAGCACTGGGGGGACAGGGGGATCCTACGAGCAGTACTTC
-,TRBV29-1,15,TRBJ2-5,-,CSAGGMAMYQETQYF,TGCAGCGCAGGCGGGATGGCCATGTACCAAGAGACCCAGTACTTC
TRBD2,TRBV7-2,16,TRBJ2-7,-,CASSAGGASGGGEQYF,TGTGCCAGCAGCGCGGGGGGGGCTAGCGGAGGAGGCGAGCAGTACTTC
-,TRBV5-6,16,TRBJ1-2,few,CASSYRDSEAILGYTF,TGTGCCAGCAGCTACCGGGATAGCGAGGCGATTCTGGGCTACACCTTC
TRBD1,TRBV13,13,TRBJ1-3,-,CASSPQGQNTIYF,TGTGCCAGCAGCCCACAGGGGCAAAACACCATATATTTT
-,TRBV2,15,TRBJ2-5,-,CASSVITGSAGTQYF,TGTGCCAGCAGTGTTATTACGGGGAGCGCGGGAACCCAGTACTTC
TRBD1,TRBV6-5,14,TRBJ2-7,-,CASKRDRGGREQYF,TGTGCCAGCAAACGGGACAGGGGTGGACGGGAGCAGTACTTC
-,TRBV11-3,13,TRBJ1-2,-,CASSLEANYGYTF,TGTGCCAGCAGCTTAGAGGCTAACTATGGCTACACCTTC
-,TRBV5-4,15,TRBJ1-3,-,CASTTEGGSGNTIYF,TGTGCCAGCACCACCGAGGGTGGCTCTGGAAACACCATATATTTT
-,TRBV30,13,TRBJ2-2,-,CAWTSQLTGELFF,TGTGCCTGGACGAGTCAGCTAACCGGGGAGCTGTTTTTT
TRBD1,TRBV7-3,18,TRBJ1-2,medium-sized,CASSLIRRGTGYNYGYTF,TGTGCCAGCAGCTTAATAAGACGGGGGACAGGGTATAACTATGGCTACACCTTC